This T cell receptor (beta chain) was recorded in a study of post-analysis software for immune sequencing data. The study, taken as a whole, reports: Patients used several TRBV segments, including TRBV5-6, TRBV5-1 and TRBV20-1, more often than controls. Clustering by F measure revealed strong co-clustering among samples prepared together in one batch. Normalized Chao1 diversity was significantly lower in multiple sclerosis patients than in controls.

Presence of unique molecular identifiers characterized the TCR beta cDNA libraries. From the PCR reads, TCRdb called clonotypes with MiXCR, one entry per CDR3 protein. This sample has fewer than 900,000 distinct CDR3 sequences, with around 42% found just once. CDR3 length: 13 residues. The J segment lost 5 bases and the V segment lost 6 bases, leaving 5 bases of the junction unmatched. Germline V gene sequence: CDR1 SNHLY, CDR2 FYNNEI. To note about this clonotype: Its antigen remains unknown.

This TCR came from a girl aged 5-17 years with multiple sclerosis. Sequencing was carried out using blood. The gene calls are TRBV2 and TRBJ2-7; 9 nucleotides agree with TRBD1. Written as DNA, the CDR3 is TGTGCCAGCAGAGGACAGGGGCGCAACGAGCAGTACTTC. Encoded protein: CASRGQGRNEQYF. The full variable domain, in which reference TRBV2 and TRBJ2-7 provide the parts outside the CDR3, is EPEVTQTPSHQVTQMGQEVILRCVPISNHLYFYWYRQILGQKVEFLVSFYNNEISEKSEIFDDQFSVERPDGSNFTLKIRSTKLEDSAMYFCASRGQGRNEQYFGPGTRLTVT.